This T cell receptor (beta chain) was captured in a study of blood T cell repertoires in COVID-19. In the study overall: The United States, Italy and Spain supplied acute and convalescent COVID-19 samples. T cells, B-cell-depleted T cells, or PBMCs supplied cDNA or gDNA.

Germline CDR1 reads SEHNR; CDR2 reads FQNEAQ (reference sequence). The CDR3 loop spans 15 amino acids. V was pared by 6 bases and J by 2 bases, with 7 bases of the junction left unmatched. As originally analysed: Amplification from reference gene primers served as the basis for estimated nucleated cell counts. Some clones are missing from TCRdb's copy, which holds only in-frame ones; the method was immunoSEQ multiplex PCR. The V and J calls and the clone size are those of that table, but D and trimming were determined from the DNA. In the table there are some 100,000 clones, approximately 89% of which are singletons.

The sample comprised peripheral blood. The receptor's source is a man in his sixties with acute or convalescent COVID-19. The J gene is TRBJ2-1, the V gene TRBV7-9; the match to TRBD2 covers 7 bases. DNA for the CDR3: TGTGCCAGCAGGCCTCCGGGAGGACCCTACAATGAGCAGTTCTTC. Protein sequence: CASRPPGGPYNEQFF.